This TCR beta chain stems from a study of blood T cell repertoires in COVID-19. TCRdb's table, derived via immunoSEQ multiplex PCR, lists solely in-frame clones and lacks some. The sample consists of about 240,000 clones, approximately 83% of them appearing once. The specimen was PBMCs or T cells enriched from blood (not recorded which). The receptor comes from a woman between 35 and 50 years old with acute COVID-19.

The CDR3 region is CASSKGDRSFATNEKLFF. CDR3 DNA sequence: TGTGCCAGCAGCAAGGGGGACAGAAGCTTTGCAACTAATGAAAAACTGTTTTTT. V and J are TRBV5-8 and TRBJ1-4, with TRBD1 matching over 7 bases. Losses at the gene ends were 4 bases for V and 0 bases for J; bases not matched to a gene: 12. CDR3 length: 18 amino acids. Germline CDR1 is SGHTS and CDR2 is YDEGEE.